This T cell receptor beta chain is drawn from a study of response to subunit inactivated influenza vaccine. This clonotype has at least ten counts. As yet, its antigen is unknown. TCRdb used MiXCR to reprocess the RT-PCR reads, holding one entry per CDR3 protein. The repertoire holds more than 700,000 distinct CDR3 sequences, with 21% as singletons. Study-wide results and caveats: After each seasonal influenza vaccination, few new T cells are recruited, the authors suggested.

Germline V CDR1 and CDR2: MGHRA, YSYEKL. The CDR3 spans 13 residues. V lost 3 bases to trimming and J lost 2 bases; unmatched junction nucleotides: 1. V is TRBV4-1 and J is TRBJ2-7; 7 nucleotides agree with TRBD1. Sequencing was performed on PBMCs from blood, taken around 5 days after vaccination. The receptor was derived from a man between 45 and 60 years old who received an inactivated influenza vaccine. In DNA form, the CDR3 reads TGCGCCAGCAGCCAGACAGGGCCCTACGAGCAGTACTTC. Its protein is CASSQTGPYEQYF.